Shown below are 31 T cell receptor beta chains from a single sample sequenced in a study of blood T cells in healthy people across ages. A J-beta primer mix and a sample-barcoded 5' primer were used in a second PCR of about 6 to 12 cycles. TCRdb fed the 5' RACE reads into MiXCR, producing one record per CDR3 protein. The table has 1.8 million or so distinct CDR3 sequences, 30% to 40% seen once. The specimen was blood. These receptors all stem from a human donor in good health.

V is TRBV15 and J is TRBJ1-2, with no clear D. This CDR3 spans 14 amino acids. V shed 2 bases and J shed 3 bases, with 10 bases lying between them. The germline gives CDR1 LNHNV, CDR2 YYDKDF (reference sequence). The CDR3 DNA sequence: TGTGCCACCAGCAGATCCCTAAGGGACTATGGCTACACCTTC. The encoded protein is CATSRSLRDYGYTF.

CDR3 nucleotide sequence: TGCGCCAGCAGCCAAGGACCACAGGGCATGAACACTGAAGCTTTCTTT. Amino acids: CASSQGPQGMNTEAFF. The J gene is TRBJ1-1, the V gene TRBV4-1; possibly TRBD1 for D (6 bases). The V end was cut by 1 base, the J end by 0 bases, with 12 bases between. The CDR3 loop spans 16 amino acids. The germline V gene encodes CDR1 MGHRA and CDR2 YSYEKL.

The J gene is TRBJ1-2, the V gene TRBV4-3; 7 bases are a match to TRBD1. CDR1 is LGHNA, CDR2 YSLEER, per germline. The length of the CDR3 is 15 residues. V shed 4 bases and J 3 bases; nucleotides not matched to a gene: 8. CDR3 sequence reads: CASSLGGRGDYGYTF. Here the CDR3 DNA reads TGCGCCAGCAGCCTAGGGGGCCGGGGGGACTATGGCTACACCTTC.

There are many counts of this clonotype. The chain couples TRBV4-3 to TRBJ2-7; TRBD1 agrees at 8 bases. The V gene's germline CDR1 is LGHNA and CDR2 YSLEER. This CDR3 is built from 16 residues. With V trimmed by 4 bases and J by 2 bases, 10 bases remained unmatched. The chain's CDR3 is CASSRLRQGNPYEQYF. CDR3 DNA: TGCGCCAGCAGCCGACTCCGACAGGGGAACCCCTACGAGCAGTACTTC.

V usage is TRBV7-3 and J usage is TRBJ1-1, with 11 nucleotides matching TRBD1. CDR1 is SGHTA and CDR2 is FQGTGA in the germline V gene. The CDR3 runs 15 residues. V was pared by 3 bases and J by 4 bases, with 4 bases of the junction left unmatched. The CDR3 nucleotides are TGTGCCAGCAGCTTGGGACAGGGGGAGGGCACTGAAGCTTTCTTT. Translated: CASSLGQGEGTEAFF.

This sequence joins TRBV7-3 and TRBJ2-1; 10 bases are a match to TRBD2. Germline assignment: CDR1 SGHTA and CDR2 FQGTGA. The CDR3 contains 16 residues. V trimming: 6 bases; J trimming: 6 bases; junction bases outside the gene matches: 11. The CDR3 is CASRASGGVLGNEQFF. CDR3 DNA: TGTGCCAGCAGAGCCAGCGGGGGGGTCTTGGGCAATGAGCAGTTCTTC.

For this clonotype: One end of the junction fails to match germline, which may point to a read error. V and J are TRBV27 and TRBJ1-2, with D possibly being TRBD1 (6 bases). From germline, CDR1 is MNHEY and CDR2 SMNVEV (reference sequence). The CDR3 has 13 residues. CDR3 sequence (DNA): TGTGCTAGCAGTTTTAGCCAGGGGCCGGGCTACACCTTC. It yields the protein CASSFSQGPGYTF.

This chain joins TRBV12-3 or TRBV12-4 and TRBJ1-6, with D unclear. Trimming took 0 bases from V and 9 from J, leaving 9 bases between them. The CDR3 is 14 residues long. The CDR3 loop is CASSLAALSSPLHF. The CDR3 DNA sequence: TGTGCCAGCAGTTTAGCCGCCCTGTCTTCACCCCTCCACTTT.

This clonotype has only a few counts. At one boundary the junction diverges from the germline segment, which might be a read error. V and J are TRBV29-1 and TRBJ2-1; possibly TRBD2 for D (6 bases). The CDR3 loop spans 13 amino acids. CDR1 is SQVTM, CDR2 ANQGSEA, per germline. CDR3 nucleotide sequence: TGCAGTGTTGCCCAGCGGGTCCACAATGAGCAGTTCTTC. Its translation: CSVAQRVHNEQFF.

CDR3 amino acids: CASSQSPGAPNEKLFF. CDR3 sequence (DNA): TGTGCCAGCAGCCAATCCCCGGGGGCACCTAATGAAAAACTGTTTTTT. The chain couples TRBV4-2 to TRBJ1-4, with D tentatively TRBD1 (6 bases). Germline assignment: CDR1 LGHNA and CDR2 YNFKEQ. Trimming removed 2 bases from V and 3 bases from J, with 13 bases in between. CDR3 length: 16 residues.

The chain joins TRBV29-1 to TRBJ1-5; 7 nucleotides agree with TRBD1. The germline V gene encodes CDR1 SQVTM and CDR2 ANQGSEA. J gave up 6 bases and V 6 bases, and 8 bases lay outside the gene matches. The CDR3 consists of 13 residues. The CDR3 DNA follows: TGCAGCGTCGCAGGGGGTGGCGGTCAGCCCCAGCATTTT. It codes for CSVAGGGGQPQHF.

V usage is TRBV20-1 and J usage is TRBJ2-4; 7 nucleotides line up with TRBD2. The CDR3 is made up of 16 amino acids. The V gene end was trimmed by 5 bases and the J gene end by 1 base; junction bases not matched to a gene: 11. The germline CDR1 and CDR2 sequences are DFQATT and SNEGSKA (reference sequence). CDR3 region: CSAPPSGARAKNIQYF. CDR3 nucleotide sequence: TGCAGTGCTCCGCCAAGCGGGGCAAGGGCCAAAAACATTCAGTACTTC.

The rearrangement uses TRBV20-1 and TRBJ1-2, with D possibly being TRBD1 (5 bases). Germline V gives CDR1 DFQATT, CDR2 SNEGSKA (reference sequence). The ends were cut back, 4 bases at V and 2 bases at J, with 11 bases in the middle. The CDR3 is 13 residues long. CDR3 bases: TGCAGTGCTACTGGGACCCAGAACTATGGCTACACCTTC. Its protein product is CSATGTQNYGYTF.

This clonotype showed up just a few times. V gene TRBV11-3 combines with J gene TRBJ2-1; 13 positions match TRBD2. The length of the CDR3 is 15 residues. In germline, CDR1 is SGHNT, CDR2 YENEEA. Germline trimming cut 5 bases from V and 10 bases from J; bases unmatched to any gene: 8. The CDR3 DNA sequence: TGTGCCAGCAGCCCAGATCGGGGACTAGCGGGGGAGCAGTTCTTC. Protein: CASSPDRGLAGEQFF.

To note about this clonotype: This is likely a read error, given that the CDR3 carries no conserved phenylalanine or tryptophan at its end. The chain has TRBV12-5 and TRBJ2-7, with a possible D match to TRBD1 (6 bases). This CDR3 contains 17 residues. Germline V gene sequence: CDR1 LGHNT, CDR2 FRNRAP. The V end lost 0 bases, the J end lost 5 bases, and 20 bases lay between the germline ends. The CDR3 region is CASGLVLQPGVGDEQYL. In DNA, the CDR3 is TGTGCTAGTGGTTTGGTTCTCCAACCAGGGGTGGGGGACGAGCAGTACTTA.

The CDR3 reads CASSYLQGQYNEQFF. As DNA, the CDR3 is TGTGCCAGCAGTTACCTCCAGGGACAGTACAATGAGCAGTTCTTC. The gene calls are TRBV6-6 and TRBJ2-1, with 7 nucleotides matching TRBD1. Trimming at V came to 2 bases and at J to 4 bases, leaving 5 bases not matched to a gene. The germline CDR1 and CDR2 sequences are MNHNY and SVGAGI (reference sequence). The CDR3 is made up of 15 amino acids.

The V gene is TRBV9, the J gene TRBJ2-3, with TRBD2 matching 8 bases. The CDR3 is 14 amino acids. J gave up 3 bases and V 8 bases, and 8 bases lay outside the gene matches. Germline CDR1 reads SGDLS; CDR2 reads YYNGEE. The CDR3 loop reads CASGEAGGTDTQYF. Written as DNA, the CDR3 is TGTGCCAGTGGAGAGGCGGGGGGAACAGATACGCAGTATTTT.

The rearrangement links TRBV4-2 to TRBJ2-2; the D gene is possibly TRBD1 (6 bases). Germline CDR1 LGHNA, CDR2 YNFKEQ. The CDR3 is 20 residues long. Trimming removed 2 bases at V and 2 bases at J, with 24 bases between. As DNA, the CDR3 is TGTGCCAGCAGCCAAAAAATTCCCAGGGGCTCAACGAAAAACACCGGGGAGCTGTTTTTT. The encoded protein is CASSQKIPRGSTKNTGELFF.

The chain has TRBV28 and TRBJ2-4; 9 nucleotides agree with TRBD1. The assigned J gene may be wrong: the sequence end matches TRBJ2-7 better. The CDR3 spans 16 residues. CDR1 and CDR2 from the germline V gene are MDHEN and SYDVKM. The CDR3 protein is CASSTTGQGLSYEQYF. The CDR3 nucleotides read TGTGCCAGCAGTACAACTGGACAGGGGCTTTCCTACGAGCAGTACTTC.

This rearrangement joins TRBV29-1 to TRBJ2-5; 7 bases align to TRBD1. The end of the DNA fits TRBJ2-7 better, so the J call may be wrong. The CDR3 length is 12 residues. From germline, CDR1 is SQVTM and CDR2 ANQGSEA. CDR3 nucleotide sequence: TGCAGCGGCAGGGACAGTAGGGGCGAGCAGTACTTC. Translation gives CSGRDSRGEQYF.

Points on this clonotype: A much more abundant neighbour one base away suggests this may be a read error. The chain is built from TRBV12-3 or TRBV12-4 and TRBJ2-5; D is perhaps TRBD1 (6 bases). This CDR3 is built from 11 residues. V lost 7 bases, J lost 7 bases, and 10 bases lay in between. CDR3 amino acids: CASTQGGTQYF. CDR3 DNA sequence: TGTGCCAGCACCCAAGGGGGGACCCAGTACTTC.

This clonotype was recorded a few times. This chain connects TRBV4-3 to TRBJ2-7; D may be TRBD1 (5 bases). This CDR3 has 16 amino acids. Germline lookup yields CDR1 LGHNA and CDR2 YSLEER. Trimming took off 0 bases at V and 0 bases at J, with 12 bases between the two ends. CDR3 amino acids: CASSQDNEDISYEQYF. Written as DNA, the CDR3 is TGCGCCAGCAGCCAAGATAATGAGGACATCTCCTACGAGCAGTACTTC.

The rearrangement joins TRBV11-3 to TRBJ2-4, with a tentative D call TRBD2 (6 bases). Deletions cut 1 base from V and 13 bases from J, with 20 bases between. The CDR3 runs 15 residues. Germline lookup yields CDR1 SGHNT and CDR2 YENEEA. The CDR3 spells CASSLAAGTYYEQYF. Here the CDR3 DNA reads TGTGCCAGCAGCTTAGCCGCTGGGACTTACTATGAGCAGTACTTC.

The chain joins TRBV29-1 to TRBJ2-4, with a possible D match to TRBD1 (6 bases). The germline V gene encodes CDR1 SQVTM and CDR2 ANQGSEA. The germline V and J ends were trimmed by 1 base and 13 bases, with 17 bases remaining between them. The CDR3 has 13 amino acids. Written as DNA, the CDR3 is TGCAGCGTTGAAGTTGCGACAGGCTACAAGCAGTACTTC. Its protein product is CSVEVATGYKQYF.

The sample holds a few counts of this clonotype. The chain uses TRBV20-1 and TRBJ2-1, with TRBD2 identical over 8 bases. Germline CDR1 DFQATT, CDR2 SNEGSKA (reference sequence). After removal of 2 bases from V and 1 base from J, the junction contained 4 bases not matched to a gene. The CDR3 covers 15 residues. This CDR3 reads CSARRRGGSYNEQFF. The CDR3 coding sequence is TGCAGTGCTAGAAGGCGCGGGGGGTCCTACAATGAGCAGTTCTTC.

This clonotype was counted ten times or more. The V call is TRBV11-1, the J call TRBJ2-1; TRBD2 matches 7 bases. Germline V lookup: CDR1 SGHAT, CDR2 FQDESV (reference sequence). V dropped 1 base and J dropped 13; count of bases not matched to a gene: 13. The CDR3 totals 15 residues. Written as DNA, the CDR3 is TGTGCCAGCAGCTTAGAGATGGGTAGCGGGCGGTCCCAGTTCTTC. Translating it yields CASSLEMGSGRSQFF.

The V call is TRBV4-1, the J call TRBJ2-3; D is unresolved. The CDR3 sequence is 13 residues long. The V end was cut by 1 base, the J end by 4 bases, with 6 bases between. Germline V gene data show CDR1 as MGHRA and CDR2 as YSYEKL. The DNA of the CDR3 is TGCGCCAGCAGCCAAGTTAGCCCAGATACGCAGTATTTT. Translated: CASSQVSPDTQYF.

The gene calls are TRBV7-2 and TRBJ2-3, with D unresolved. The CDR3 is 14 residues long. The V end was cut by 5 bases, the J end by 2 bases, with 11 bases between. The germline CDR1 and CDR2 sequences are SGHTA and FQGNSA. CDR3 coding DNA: TGTGCCAGCAGCCCCCAGGTCTCCACAGATACGCAGTATTTT. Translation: CASSPQVSTDTQYF.

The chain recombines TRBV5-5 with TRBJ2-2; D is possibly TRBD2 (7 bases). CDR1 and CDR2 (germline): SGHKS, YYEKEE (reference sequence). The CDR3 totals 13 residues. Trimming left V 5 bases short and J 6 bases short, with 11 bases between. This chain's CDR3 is CASSREGAGELFF. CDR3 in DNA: TGTGCCAGCAGTAGGGAGGGGGCCGGGGAGCTGTTTTTT.

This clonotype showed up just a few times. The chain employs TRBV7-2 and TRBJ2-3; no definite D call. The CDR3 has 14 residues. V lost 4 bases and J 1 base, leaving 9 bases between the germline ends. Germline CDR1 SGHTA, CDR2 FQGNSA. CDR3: CASSSYGRTDTQYF. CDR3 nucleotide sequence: TGTGCCAGCAGCTCCTACGGTCGCACAGATACGCAGTATTTT.

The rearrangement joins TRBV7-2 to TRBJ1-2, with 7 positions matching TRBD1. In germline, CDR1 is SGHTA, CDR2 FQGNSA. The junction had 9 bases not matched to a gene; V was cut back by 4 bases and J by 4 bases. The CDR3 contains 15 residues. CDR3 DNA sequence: TGTGCCAGCAGCTCCCCCGGACAGGCACTCTATGGCTACACCTTC. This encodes CASSSPGQALYGYTF. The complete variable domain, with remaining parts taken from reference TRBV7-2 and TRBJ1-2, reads GAGVSQSPSNKVTEKGKDVELRCDPISGHTALYWYRQSLGQGLEFLIYFQGNSAPDKSGLPSDRFSAERTGGSVSTLTIQRTQQEDSAVYLCASSSPGQALYGYTFGSGTRLTVV.